Each of the 27 T cell receptor beta chains below was sequenced from the same sample in a study of regulatory T cells in long-lasting Graves disease. Time point given: newly diagnosed GD, antithyroid drugs for less than 3 months. PBMCs provided the RNA from which the TCR library was made. Investigators prepared the TCR beta libraries by applying iRepertoire HTBI primers and Arm-PCR of CDR3 regions. MiXCR, applied by TCRdb to the multiplex PCR reads, yields one record per CDR3 protein. This table holds about 380,000 distinct CDR3 sequences, 15% to 17% found once. The sample consisted of peripheral blood mononuclear cells (PBMCs), taken at new diagnosis, from a patient treated with antithyroid drugs. Source of these receptors: a female donor with Graves disease.

This clonotype came up many times. CDR3 nucleotide sequence: TGTGCCAGCAGTTCAGCCTACCGACAGATCTGGGGCCCTGAGCAGTTCTTC. Translating gives CASSSAYRQIWGPEQFF. The chain couples TRBV27 to TRBJ2-1; TRBD1 is a possible D gene (5 bases). The CDR3 is 17 residues long. The ends were cut back, 4 bases at V and 9 bases at J, with 25 bases in the middle. Germline V CDR1 and CDR2: MNHEY, SMNVEV (reference sequence).

Many counts were recorded for this clonotype. The CDR3 DNA reads as TGTGCCAGCAGCTTGGGAGTCTACAATGAGCAGTTCTTC. Translated: CASSLGVYNEQFF. This rearrangement joins TRBV5-6 to TRBJ2-1, with D uncertain. V was shortened by 0 bases and J by 3 bases, with 4 bases between the two germline ends. The germline V gene has CDR1 SGHDT and CDR2 YYEEEE. CDR3 length equals 13 residues.

This clonotype has a count of ten or more. The chain joins TRBV5-6 to TRBJ1-2; D perhaps matches TRBD1 (5 bases). This CDR3 has 14 residues. The germline V gene has CDR1 SGHDT and CDR2 YYEEEE. With 3 bases removed from V and 2 bases from J, the gap between germline ends came to 11 bases. CDR3 residues: CASSSWDGNYGYTF. The CDR3 DNA is TGTGCCAGCAGCTCATGGGACGGCAACTATGGCTACACCTTC.

This clonotype was counted many times. This sequence joins TRBV5-5 and TRBJ1-2; 7 nucleotides align to TRBD1. V trimming: 2 bases; J trimming: 2 bases; junction bases outside the gene matches: 3. Per germline, CDR1 SGHKS and CDR2 YYEKEE (reference sequence). The CDR3 runs 14 residues. CDR3 DNA sequence: TGTGCCAGCAGCTTTCCGGGACAGAACTATGGCTACACCTTC. Protein: CASSFPGQNYGYTF.

In its sample, this clonotype was seen once. This chain joins TRBV29-1 and TRBJ2-5; 10 bases align to TRBD1. Germline assignment: CDR1 SQVTM and CDR2 ANQGSEA. CDR3 length: 15 residues. With 7 bases clipped from V and 4 bases from J, the junction kept 12 bases outside the gene matches. CDR3 in DNA: TGCAGCGGCCGTGCGACAGGGGGCCCCCGAGAGACCCAGTACTTC. Its protein is CSGRATGGPRETQYF.

The chain recombines TRBV6-1 with TRBJ1-2, with 12 bases identical to TRBD1. The CDR3 is 15 amino acids. J lost 7 bases, V lost 2 bases, and 5 bases had no gene match. From germline, CDR1 is MNHNS and CDR2 SASEGT. CDR3 DNA sequence: TGTGCCAGCAGTGAACCGGGACAGGGGGCGGGTGGCTACACCTTC. Amino acids: CASSEPGQGAGGYTF.

The chain employs TRBV6-1 and TRBJ2-7; D uncertain. CDR3 length: 13 amino acids. Germline V CDR1 and CDR2: MNHNS, SASEGT. Trimming cost V 8 bases and J 0 bases, with 11 bases left between them. As DNA, the CDR3 is TGTGCCAGCGGTGGGATGAGCTCCTACGAGCAGTACTTC. Encoded protein: CASGGMSSYEQYF.

The chain recombines TRBV7-2 with TRBJ2-5; 9 bases map to TRBD2. The germline V gene has CDR1 SGHTA and CDR2 FQGNSA. The CDR3 is made up of 15 amino acids. V gave up 4 bases and J gave up 5 bases; unmatched junction bases: 8. Here the CDR3 reads CASSYAGGPRETQYF. CDR3 in DNA: TGTGCCAGCAGCTACGCGGGAGGGCCGAGGGAGACCCAGTACTTC.

This clonotype has only a few counts. The chain is built from TRBV3-1 and TRBJ2-6; 7 nucleotides agree with TRBD1. The germline V gene encodes CDR1 LGHDT and CDR2 YNNKEL (reference sequence). The CDR3 sequence is 17 residues long. With V trimmed by 1 base and J by 0 bases, 3 bases remained unmatched. CDR3 bases: TGTGCCAGCAGCCAAGGACAGGGATACTCTGGGGCCAACGTCCTGACTTTC. Its translation: CASSQGQGYSGANVLTF.

V usage is TRBV11-1 and J usage is TRBJ2-5, with a tentative D call TRBD2 (5 bases). V lost 6 bases and J lost 3, with 17 bases in between. Germline CDR1 SGHAT, CDR2 FQDESV (reference sequence). The CDR3 contains 15 residues. The CDR3 here is CASSANWEKEETQYF. The CDR3, as DNA: TGTGCCAGCAGTGCGAATTGGGAGAAGGAAGAGACCCAGTACTTC.

This clonotype was observed a handful of times. A read error may explain this, as a much larger clone is one base away. The chain has TRBV6-2 or TRBV6-3 and TRBJ1-5; perhaps TRBD1 as D (6 bases). This CDR3 region has 19 residues. The germline CDR1 and CDR2 sequences are MNHEY and SVGEGT. Trimming shortened V by 6 bases and J by 7 bases, and 31 bases separated the two germline ends. The CDR3 loop is CASRATLSDSPLIGQPQHF. DNA of the CDR3: TGTGCCAGCAGAGCCACCCTTTCGGACAGCCCCCTTATTGGACAGCCCCAGCATTTT.

There are a few counts of this clonotype. CDR3 DNA: TGTGCCAGCAGCTTAACGCCGAGAGGCGCGGGGGGGGACTACAATGAGCAGTTCTTC. It specifies CASSLTPRGAGGDYNEQFF. The genes are TRBV7-3 and TRBJ2-1, with 9 bases identical to TRBD2. The germline V gene encodes CDR1 SGHTA and CDR2 FQGTGA. This CDR3 contains 19 residues. The V gene end was trimmed by 0 bases and the J gene end by 3 bases; junction bases not matched to a gene: 12.

In regard to this clonotype: One end of the junction varies from germline; a read error may be responsible. This rearrangement joins TRBV20-1 to TRBJ2-3; 13 nucleotides agree with TRBD2. There are 17 residues in the CDR3. CDR1 DFQATT and CDR2 SNEGSKA come from the germline V gene (reference sequence). The CDR3 region has the DNA TGCAGTGGTAGCGGACTAGCGGGAGCCTCCCCCACAGATACGCATTATTTT. Encoded protein: CSGSGLAGASPTDTHYF.

The V call is TRBV6-2 or TRBV6-3, the J call TRBJ2-3, with D possibly matching TRBD2 (7 bases). Per the germline V gene, CDR1 is MNHEY and CDR2 is SVGEGT. This CDR3 is 14 amino acids long. The V gene lost 8 bases and the J gene lost 0 bases, with 12 bases spanning the gap. CDR3 residues: CASRGRGSTDTQYF. The CDR3 DNA sequence: TGTGCCAGCCGGGGGCGGGGGAGCACAGATACGCAGTATTTT.

This clonotype was seen only a few times. The chain's CDR3 is CATSSDVYGYTF. CDR3 bases: TGTGCCACCAGCAGTGACGTCTATGGCTACACCTTC. This chain uses TRBV15 with TRBJ1-2; D remains ambiguous. CDR3 length: 12 residues. The germline V and J ends were trimmed by 3 bases and 4 bases, with 6 bases remaining between them. Germline CDR1 and CDR2: LNHNV and YYDKDF (reference sequence).

This clonotype was seen many times. This sequence joins TRBV5-1 and TRBJ1-6; D might be TRBD1 (5 bases). Germline V gene data show CDR1 as SGHRS and CDR2 as YFSETQ. This CDR3 is built from 14 residues. V dropped 3 bases and J dropped 5 bases, with 9 bases sitting between them. Here the CDR3 reads CASSYGANNSPLHF. The CDR3 DNA reads as TGCGCCAGCAGCTACGGGGCTAATAATTCACCCCTCCACTTT.

This clonotype was seen at least ten times. J is TRBJ2-1 and V is TRBV20-1; 14 bases match TRBD2. Looked up from germline, CDR1 is DFQATT and CDR2 is SNEGSKA (reference sequence). V dropped 6 bases and J dropped 8; count of bases not matched to a gene: 9. This CDR3 contains 15 residues. In DNA form, the CDR3 reads TGCAGTGCCTGTGAGGGGACTAGCGGGAGCGATGAGCAGTTCTTC. The encoded protein is CSACEGTSGSDEQFF.

This clonotype has just a few counts. It may be a read error: a sequence one base away is much more abundant. The rearrangement links TRBV27 to TRBJ2-3; 9 bases map to TRBD1. From germline, CDR1 is MNHEY and CDR2 SMNVEV (reference sequence). This CDR3 has 18 amino acids. V lost 5 bases and J lost 4; bases outside the gene matches: 16. The CDR3 nucleotides are TGTGCCAGCAGTCCCTCGGGACAGGGAACCTTAAGCGCAGATACGCAGTATTTT. As protein: CASSPSGQGTLSADTQYF.

This clonotype turned up a few times. One base away lies a much larger clone, so this may be a sequencing read error. This rearrangement joins TRBV30 to TRBJ2-7; 9 positions match TRBD2. CDR1 GTSNPN and CDR2 SVGIG come from the germline V gene (reference sequence). CDR3 length: 15 residues. The CDR3 DNA follows: TGTGCCTGGAGAGGGCTAGCGGGACTGTCCTACGAGCGGTACTTC. Its translation: CAWRGLAGLSYERYF.

Many counts were recorded for this clonotype. The chain uses TRBV2 and TRBJ2-1, with a tentative D call TRBD2 (6 bases). Germline V gene lookup returns CDR1 SNHLY and CDR2 FYNNEI. With 2 bases removed from V and 7 bases from J, the gap between germline ends came to 6 bases. The CDR3 runs to 12 residues. The CDR3 region is CASSERGNEQFF. In DNA, the CDR3 is TGTGCCAGCAGTGAACGGGGGAATGAGCAGTTCTTC. Using reference TRBV2 and TRBJ2-1 for the parts outside the CDR3, the full variable domain is EPEVTQTPSHQVTQMGQEVILRCVPISNHLYFYWYRQILGQKVEFLVSFYNNEISEKSEIFDDQFSVERPDGSNFTLKIRSTKLEDSAMYFCASSERGNEQFFGPGTRLTVL.

In the case of this clonotype: With a far larger clone one base away, a read error is the likely cause. J is TRBJ2-7 and V is TRBV28; a possible D gene is TRBD2 (6 bases). In germline, CDR1 is MDHEN, CDR2 SYDVKM. V shed 5 bases and J shed 3 bases, with 14 bases lying between them. The CDR3 loop spans 14 amino acids. CDR3 in amino acids: CASSPRREYYEQYF. In nucleotides, the CDR3 is TGTGCCAGCAGTCCCCGACGGGAGTACTACGAGCAGTACTTC. Based on the CDR3 plus reference TRBV28 and TRBJ2-7, the full variable domain is DVKVTQSSRYLVKRTGEKVFLECVQDMDHENMFWYRQDPGLGLRLIYFSYDVKMKEKGDIPEGYSVSREKKERFSLILESASTNQTSMYLCASSPRREYYEQYFGPGTRLTVT.

The table lists this clonotype with many counts. J is TRBJ2-7 and V is TRBV10-3; TRBD2 matches at 12 bases. The germline gives CDR1 ENHRY, CDR2 SYGVKD. The trim removed 0 bases at V and 3 bases at J, leaving 6 bases unmatched. The CDR3 consists of 17 residues. The CDR3 DNA reads TGTGCCATCAGTGAGTCAGGACTAGCGGGACGATTCTACGAGCAGTACTTC. This sequence encodes CAISESGLAGRFYEQYF.

This clonotype has a single count. The genes are TRBV20-1 and TRBJ2-3, with 11 bases identical to TRBD2. Germline lookup yields CDR1 DFQATT and CDR2 SNEGSKA (reference sequence). V shed 8 bases, J shed 3 bases, and the junction held 4 bases outside the gene matches. This CDR3 has 13 amino acids. The CDR3 protein is CSLSGRVTDTQYF. Here the CDR3 DNA reads TGCAGTCTTAGCGGGAGGGTGACAGATACGCAGTATTTT.

This clonotype was observed at least ten times. The CDR3 is CASSLFPPAGPNTGELFF. CDR3 nucleotides: TGTGCCAGCAGCCTATTCCCCCCGGCAGGACCGAACACCGGGGAGCTGTTTTTT. The rearrangement uses TRBV3-1 and TRBJ2-2; no firm D call. The CDR3 spans 18 residues. Trimming left V 4 bases short and J 0 bases short, with 18 bases between. Germline CDR1 reads LGHDT; CDR2 reads YNNKEL (reference sequence).

This clonotype was counted only a few times. The V gene is TRBV9, the J gene TRBJ1-3; D perhaps matches TRBD1 (6 bases). V was cut by 1 base and J by 5 bases, with 13 bases left in between. Germline V gene lookup returns CDR1 SGDLS and CDR2 YYNGEE. This CDR3 has 15 amino acids. The CDR3 loop is CASSVSGGPRNTIYF. CDR3 nucleotides: TGTGCCAGCAGCGTAAGTGGGGGGCCGCGAAACACCATATATTTT.

This clonotype was counted at least ten times. J is TRBJ1-2 and V is TRBV7-2; TRBD1 agrees at 9 bases. The germline CDR1 and CDR2 sequences are SGHTA and FQGNSA. Trimming cost V 1 base and J 8 bases; bases outside gene matches: 11. CDR3 size: 16 residues. The CDR3 region is CASSLVGTGFSGGYTF. CDR3 DNA sequence: TGTGCCAGCAGCTTAGTAGGGACAGGGTTCTCGGGCGGCTACACCTTC. The variable domain in full, completed from reference TRBV7-2 and TRBJ1-2, reads GAGVSQSPSNKVTEKGKDVELRCDPISGHTALYWYRQSLGQGLEFLIYFQGNSAPDKSGLPSDRFSAERTGGSVSTLTIQRTQQEDSAVYLCASSLVGTGFSGGYTFGSGTRLTVV.

The J gene is TRBJ2-1, the V gene TRBV7-2; no clear D gene. V gave up 5 bases and J gave up 15 bases, with 20 bases separating them. Germline V lookup: CDR1 SGHTA, CDR2 FQGNSA. The CDR3 is 13 amino acids. CDR3 in DNA: TGTGCCAGCAGCCCCGTTTTAACGCTTATGCCGTTCTTC. This translates into CASSPVLTLMPFF.